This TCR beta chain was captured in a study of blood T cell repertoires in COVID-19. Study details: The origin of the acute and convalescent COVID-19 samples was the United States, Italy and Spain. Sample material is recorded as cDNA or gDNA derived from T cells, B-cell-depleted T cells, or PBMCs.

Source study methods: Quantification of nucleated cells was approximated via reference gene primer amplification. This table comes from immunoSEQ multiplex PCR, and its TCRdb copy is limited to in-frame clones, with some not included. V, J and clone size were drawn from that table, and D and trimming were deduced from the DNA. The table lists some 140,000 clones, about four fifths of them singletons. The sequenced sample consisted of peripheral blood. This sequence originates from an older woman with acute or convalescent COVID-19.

CDR3 sequence reads: CASKAMAGREFF. The CDR3 nucleotides are TGTGCCAGCAAAGCTATGGCGGGACGAGAGTTCTTC. This chain connects TRBV14 to TRBJ2-1; TRBD2 is a possible D gene (6 bases). Germline values: CDR1 SGHDN, CDR2 FVKESK. Trimming left V 7 bases short and J 14 bases short, with 18 bases between. The CDR3 loop spans 12 amino acids.